This T cell receptor (beta chain) was profiled in a study of blood T cell repertoires in COVID-19. Study information: Sample material is recorded as cDNA or gDNA derived from T cells, B-cell-depleted T cells, or PBMCs.

Clones were sequenced by immunoSEQ multiplex PCR, and TCRdb holds only the in-frame ones, with some missing. The data contain around 400,000 clones, approximately 87% of them singletons. Germline loops: CDR1 LGHDT, CDR2 YNNKEL (reference sequence). The CDR3 length is 15 residues. With 1 base clipped from V and 7 bases from J, the junction kept 7 bases outside the gene matches. The chain links TRBV3-1 (or the pseudogene TRBV3-2) to TRBJ2-5; 9 bases match TRBD1. The receptor's source is an older woman with COVID-19, enrolled during active disease. Sequenced material: peripheral blood. CDR3 region: CASSQAGQGRGTQYF. DNA for the CDR3: TGTGCCAGCAGCCAAGCGGGACAGGGTCGTGGGACCCAGTACTTC.